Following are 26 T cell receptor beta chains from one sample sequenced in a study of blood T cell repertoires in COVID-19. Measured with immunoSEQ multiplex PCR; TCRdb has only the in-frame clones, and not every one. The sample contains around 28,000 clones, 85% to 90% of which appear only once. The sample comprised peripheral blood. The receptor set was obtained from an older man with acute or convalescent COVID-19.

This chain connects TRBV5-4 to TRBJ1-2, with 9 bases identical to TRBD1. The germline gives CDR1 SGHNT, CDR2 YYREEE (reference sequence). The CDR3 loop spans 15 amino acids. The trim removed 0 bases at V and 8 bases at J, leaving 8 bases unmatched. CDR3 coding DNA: TGTGCCAGCAGCTTGGGAGGGACAGGGAGAGGAGGCTACACCTTC. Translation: CASSLGGTGRGGYTF. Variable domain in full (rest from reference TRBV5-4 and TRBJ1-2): ETGVTQSPTHLIKTRGQQVTLRCSSQSGHNTVSWYQQALGQGPQFIFQYYREEENGRGNFPPRFSGLQFPNYSSELNVNALELDDSALYLCASSLGGTGRGGYTFGSGTRLTVV.

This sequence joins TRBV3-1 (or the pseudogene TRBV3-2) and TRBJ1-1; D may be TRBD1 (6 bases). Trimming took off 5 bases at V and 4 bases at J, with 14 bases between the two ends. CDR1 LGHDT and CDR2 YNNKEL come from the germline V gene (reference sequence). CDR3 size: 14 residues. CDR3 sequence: CASSAQGFGTEAFF. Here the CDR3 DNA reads TGTGCCAGCAGCGCACAGGGTTTCGGCACTGAAGCTTTCTTT.

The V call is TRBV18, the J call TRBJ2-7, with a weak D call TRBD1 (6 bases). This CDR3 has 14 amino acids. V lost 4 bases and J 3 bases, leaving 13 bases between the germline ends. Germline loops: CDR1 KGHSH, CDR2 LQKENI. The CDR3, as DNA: TGTGCCAGCTCACGGGGGCAGGACAACTACGAGCAGTACTTC. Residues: CASSRGQDNYEQYF.

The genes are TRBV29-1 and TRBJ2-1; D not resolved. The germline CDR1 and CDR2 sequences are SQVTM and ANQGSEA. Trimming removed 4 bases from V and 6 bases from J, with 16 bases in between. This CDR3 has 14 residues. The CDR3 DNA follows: TGCAGCGTTGGCCCAGCTAGTTCTATCAATGAGCAGTTCTTC. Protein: CSVGPASSINEQFF.

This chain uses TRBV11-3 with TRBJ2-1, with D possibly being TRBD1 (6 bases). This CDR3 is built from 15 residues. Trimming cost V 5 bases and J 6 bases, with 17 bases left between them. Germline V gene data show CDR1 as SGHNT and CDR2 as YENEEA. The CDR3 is CASSPAFGGGNEQFF. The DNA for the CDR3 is TGTGCCAGCAGCCCAGCCTTTGGGGGCGGCAATGAGCAGTTCTTC.

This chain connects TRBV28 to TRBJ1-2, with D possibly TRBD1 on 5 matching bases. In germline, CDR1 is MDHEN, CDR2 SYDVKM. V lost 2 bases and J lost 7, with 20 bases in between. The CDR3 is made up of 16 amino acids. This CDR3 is CASSLAPATGGSGYTF. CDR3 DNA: TGTGCCAGCAGTTTAGCCCCCGCCACCGGGGGGAGTGGCTACACCTTC.

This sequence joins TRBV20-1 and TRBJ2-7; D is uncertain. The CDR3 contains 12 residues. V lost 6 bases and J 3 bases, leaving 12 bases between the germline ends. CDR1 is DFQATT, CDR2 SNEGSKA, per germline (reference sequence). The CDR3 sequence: CSASDFSYEQYF. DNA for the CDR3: TGCAGTGCCAGTGATTTTAGCTACGAGCAGTACTTC.

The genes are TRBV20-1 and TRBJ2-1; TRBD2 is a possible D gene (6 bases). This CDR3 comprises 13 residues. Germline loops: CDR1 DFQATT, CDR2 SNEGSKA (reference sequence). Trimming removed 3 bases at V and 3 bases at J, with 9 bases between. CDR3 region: CSASSSGYNEQFF. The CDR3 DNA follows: TGCAGTGCTAGTAGTAGCGGCTACAATGAGCAGTTCTTC.

In nucleotides, the CDR3 is TGCGCCAGCAGTGAAGCAGGTTCCTATGGCTACACCTTC. This sequence encodes CASSEAGSYGYTF. The chain carries TRBV10-1 and TRBJ1-2; D gene unclear. Germline CDR1 reads WNHNN; CDR2 reads SYGVQD (reference sequence). The V gene lost 3 bases and the J gene lost 4 bases, with 9 bases spanning the gap. There are 13 residues in the CDR3.

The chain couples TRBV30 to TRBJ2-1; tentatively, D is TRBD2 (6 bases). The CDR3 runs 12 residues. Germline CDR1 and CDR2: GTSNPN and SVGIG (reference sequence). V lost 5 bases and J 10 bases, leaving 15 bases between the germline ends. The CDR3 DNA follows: TGTGCCTGGGGGGGACTTTCGCGGGAGCAGTTCTTC. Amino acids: CAWGGLSREQFF.

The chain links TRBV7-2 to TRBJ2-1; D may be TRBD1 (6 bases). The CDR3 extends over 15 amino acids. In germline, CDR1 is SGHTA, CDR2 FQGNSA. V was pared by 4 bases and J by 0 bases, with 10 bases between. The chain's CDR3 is CASSSQGDSYNEQFF. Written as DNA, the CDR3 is TGTGCCAGCAGCTCACAGGGTGACTCCTACAATGAGCAGTTCTTC.

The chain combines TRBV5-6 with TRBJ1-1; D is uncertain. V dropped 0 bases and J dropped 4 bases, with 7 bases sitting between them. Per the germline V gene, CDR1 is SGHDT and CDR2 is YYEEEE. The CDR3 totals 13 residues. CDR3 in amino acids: CASSLGASTEAFF. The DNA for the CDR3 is TGTGCCAGCAGCTTGGGGGCGAGCACTGAAGCTTTCTTT.

The CDR3 DNA is TGTGCCAGCAGCCCGAGGACTAGCGTAAGCACAGATACGCAGTATTTT. Protein sequence: CASSPRTSVSTDTQYF. The rearrangement uses TRBV5-4 and TRBJ2-3; 9 bases map to TRBD2. Looked up from germline, CDR1 is SGHNT and CDR2 is YYREEE (reference sequence). V lost 4 bases to trimming and J lost 0 bases; unmatched junction nucleotides: 6. This CDR3 is built from 16 residues. The variable domain in full, with the rest retrieved from reference TRBV5-4 and TRBJ2-3, is ETGVTQSPTHLIKTRGQQVTLRCSSQSGHNTVSWYQQALGQGPQFIFQYYREEENGRGNFPPRFSGLQFPNYSSELNVNALELDDSALYLCASSPRTSVSTDTQYFGPGTRLTVL.

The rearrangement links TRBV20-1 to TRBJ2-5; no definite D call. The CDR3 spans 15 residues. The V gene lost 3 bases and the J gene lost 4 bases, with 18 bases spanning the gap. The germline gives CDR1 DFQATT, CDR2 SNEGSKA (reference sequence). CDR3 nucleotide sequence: TGCAGTGCTAGTCACGGCAGTTGGGTAGCAGAGACCCAGTACTTC. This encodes CSASHGSWVAETQYF.

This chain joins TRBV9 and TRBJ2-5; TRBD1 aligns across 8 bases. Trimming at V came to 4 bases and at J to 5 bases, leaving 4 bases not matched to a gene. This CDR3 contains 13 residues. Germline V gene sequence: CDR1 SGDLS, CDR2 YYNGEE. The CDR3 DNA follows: TGTGCCAGCAGCCTCCGACAGGGGGAGACCCAGTACTTC. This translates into CASSLRQGETQYF.

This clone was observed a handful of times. CDR3 loop: CASSTRDWGTDTQYF. The CDR3 nucleotides are TGTGCCAGCAGCACCCGGGACTGGGGCACAGATACGCAGTATTTT. The gene calls are TRBV5-5 and TRBJ2-3; D may be TRBD2 (6 bases). Germline V gene data show CDR1 as SGHKS and CDR2 as YYEKEE (reference sequence). The CDR3 spans 15 residues. Between the trimmed V and J ends, which lost 4 bases and 1 base, there was a span of 13 bases.

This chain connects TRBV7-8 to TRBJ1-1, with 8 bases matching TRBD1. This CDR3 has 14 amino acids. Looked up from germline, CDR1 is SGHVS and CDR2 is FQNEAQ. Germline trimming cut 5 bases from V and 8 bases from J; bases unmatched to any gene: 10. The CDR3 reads CASSPSSGGGEAFF. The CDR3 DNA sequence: TGTGCCAGCAGCCCCTCATCAGGGGGCGGGGAAGCTTTCTTT.

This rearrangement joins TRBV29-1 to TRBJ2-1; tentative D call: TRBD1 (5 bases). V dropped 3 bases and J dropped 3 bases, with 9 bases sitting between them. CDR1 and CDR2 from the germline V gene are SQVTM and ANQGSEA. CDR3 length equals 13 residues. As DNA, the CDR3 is TGCAGCGTTGACCAGGGATTCTACAATGAGCAGTTCTTC. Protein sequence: CSVDQGFYNEQFF.

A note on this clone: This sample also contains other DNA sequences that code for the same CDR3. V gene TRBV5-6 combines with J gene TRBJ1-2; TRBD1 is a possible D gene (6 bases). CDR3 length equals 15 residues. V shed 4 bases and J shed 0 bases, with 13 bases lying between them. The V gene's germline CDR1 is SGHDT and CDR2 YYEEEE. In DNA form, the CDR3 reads TGTGCCAGCAGCAGGGGACAACGTACTAACTATGGCTACACCTTC. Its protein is CASSRGQRTNYGYTF.

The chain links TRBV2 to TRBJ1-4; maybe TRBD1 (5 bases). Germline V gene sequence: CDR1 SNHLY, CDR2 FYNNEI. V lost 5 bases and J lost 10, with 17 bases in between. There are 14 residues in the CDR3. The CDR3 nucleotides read TGTGCCAGCAGTCTAGAGGGGAAGGGAGGAAAACTGTTTTTT. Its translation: CASSLEGKGGKLFF.

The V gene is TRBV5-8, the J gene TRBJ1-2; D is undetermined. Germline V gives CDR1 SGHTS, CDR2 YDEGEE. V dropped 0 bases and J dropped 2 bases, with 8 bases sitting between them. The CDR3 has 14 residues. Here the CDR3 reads CASSLVRGNYGYTF. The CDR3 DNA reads TGTGCCAGCAGCTTGGTACGGGGAAACTATGGCTACACCTTC.

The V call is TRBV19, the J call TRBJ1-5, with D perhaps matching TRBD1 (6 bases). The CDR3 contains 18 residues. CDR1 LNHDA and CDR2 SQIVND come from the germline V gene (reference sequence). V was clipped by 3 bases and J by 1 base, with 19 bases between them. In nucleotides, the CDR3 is TGTGCCAGTAGTATGAGAGGAGCAGGGGTTGGAAGCAATCAGCCCCAGCATTTT. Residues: CASSMRGAGVGSNQPQHF.

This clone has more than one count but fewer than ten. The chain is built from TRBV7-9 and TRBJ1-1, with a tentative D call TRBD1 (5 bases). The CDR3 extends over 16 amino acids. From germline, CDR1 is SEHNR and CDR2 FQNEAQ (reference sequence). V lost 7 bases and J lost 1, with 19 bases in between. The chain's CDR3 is CASNPPLGHKNTEAFF. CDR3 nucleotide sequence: TGTGCCAGCAACCCCCCCTTAGGACACAAGAACACTGAAGCTTTCTTT.

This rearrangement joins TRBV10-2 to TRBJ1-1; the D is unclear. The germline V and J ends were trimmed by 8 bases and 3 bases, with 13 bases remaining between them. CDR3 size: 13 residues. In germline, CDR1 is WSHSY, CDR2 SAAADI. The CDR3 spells CASRGYEDTEAFF. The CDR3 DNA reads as TGCGCCAGCCGGGGTTACGAGGACACTGAAGCTTTCTTT.

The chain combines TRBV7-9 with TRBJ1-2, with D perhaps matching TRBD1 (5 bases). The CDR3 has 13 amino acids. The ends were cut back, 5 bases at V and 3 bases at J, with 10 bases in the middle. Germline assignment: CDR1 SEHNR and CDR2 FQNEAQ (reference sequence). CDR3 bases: TGTGCCAGCAGCCGTACAGGTCACTATGGCTACACCTTC. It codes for CASSRTGHYGYTF.

CDR3 in amino acids: CASSLGSDEQYF. The DNA of the CDR3 is TGTGCCAGCAGCCTCGGGAGTGACGAGCAGTACTTC. The rearrangement links TRBV3-1 (or the pseudogene TRBV3-2) to TRBJ2-7, with D maybe TRBD2 (6 bases). This CDR3 has 12 residues. V lost 4 bases and J lost 5, with 9 bases in between. From germline, CDR1 is LGHDT and CDR2 YNNKEL (reference sequence).